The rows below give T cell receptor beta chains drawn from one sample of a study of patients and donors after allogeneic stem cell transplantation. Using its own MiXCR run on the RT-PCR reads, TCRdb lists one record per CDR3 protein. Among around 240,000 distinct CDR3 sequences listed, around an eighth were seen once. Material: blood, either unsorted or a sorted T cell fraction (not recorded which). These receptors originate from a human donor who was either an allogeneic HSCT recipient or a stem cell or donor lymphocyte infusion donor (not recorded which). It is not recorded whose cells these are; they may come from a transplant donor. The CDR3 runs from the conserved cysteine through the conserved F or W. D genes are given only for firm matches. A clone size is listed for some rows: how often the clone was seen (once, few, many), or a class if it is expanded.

CDR3aa: CASSQDLSQPQHF
CDR3nt: TGCGCCAGCAGCCAAGATCTAAGTCAGCCCCAGCATTTT
v_gene: TRBV4-3
abundance: NA
d_gene: NA
j_gene: TRBJ1-5

CDR3aa: CASSSPSGRWEQYF
CDR3nt: TGTGCCAGCTCTAGTCCTAGCGGGAGATGGGAGCAGTACTTC
v_gene: TRBV18
abundance: NA
d_gene: TRBD2
j_gene: TRBJ2-7

CDR3aa: CASSLEGGAAGELFF
CDR3nt: TGTGCCAGCAGTTTAGAAGGGGGGGCGGCCGGGGAGCTGTTTTTT
v_gene: TRBV12-3/TRBV12-4
abundance: NA
d_gene: NA
j_gene: TRBJ2-2

CDR3aa: CASVGGQGYNEQFF
CDR3nt: TGTGCTAGTGTGGGGGGACAGGGCTACAATGAGCAGTTCTTC
v_gene: TRBV12-5
abundance: NA
d_gene: TRBD1
j_gene: TRBJ2-1

CDR3aa: CASSAGYNQPQHF
CDR3nt: TGTGCCAGCAGCGCAGGGTACAATCAGCCCCAGCATTTT
v_gene: TRBV11-2
abundance: few
d_gene: NA
j_gene: TRBJ1-5

CDR3aa: CASSAFGQGVSNQPQHF
CDR3nt: TGTGCCAGCAGTGCCTTCGGACAGGGGGTCAGCAATCAGCCCCAGCATTTT
v_gene: TRBV6-1
abundance: NA
d_gene: TRBD1
j_gene: TRBJ1-5

CDR3aa: CASSGTGDFYEQYF
CDR3nt: TGTGCCAGCTCCGGGACAGGGGATTTCTACGAGCAGTACTTC
v_gene: TRBV27
abundance: many
d_gene: TRBD1
j_gene: TRBJ2-7

CDR3aa: CASSQDSRLAGDEQYF
CDR3nt: TGTGCCAGCAGCCAAGATAGTCGGCTAGCGGGTGACGAGCAGTACTTC
v_gene: TRBV4-2
abundance: few
d_gene: TRBD2
j_gene: TRBJ2-7

CDR3aa: CASSPPGGRVDEQFF
CDR3nt: TGTGCCAGCTCACCACCAGGGGGTCGAGTAGATGAGCAGTTCTTC
v_gene: TRBV18
abundance: NA
d_gene: NA
j_gene: TRBJ2-1

CDR3aa: CASSIDPGLAVEEQFF
CDR3nt: TGTGCCAGCAGTATAGATCCGGGACTAGCGGTCGAAGAGCAGTTCTTC
v_gene: TRBV2
abundance: many
d_gene: TRBD2
j_gene: TRBJ2-1

CDR3aa: CAISGGRDRQTGELFF
CDR3nt: TGTGCCATCAGTGGGGGCCGGGACAGGCAAACCGGGGAGCTGTTTTTT
v_gene: TRBV10-3
abundance: many
d_gene: TRBD1
j_gene: TRBJ2-2

CDR3aa: CSADPSPRGMNEQFF
CDR3nt: TGCAGTGCTGACCCTAGCCCCCGGGGTATGAATGAGCAGTTCTTC
v_gene: TRBV20-1
abundance: NA
d_gene: NA
j_gene: TRBJ2-1

CDR3aa: CASSQYRTGWDTEAFF
CDR3nt: TGTGCCAGCAGCCAGTATCGGACAGGGTGGGACACTGAAGCTTTCTTT
v_gene: TRBV28
abundance: NA
d_gene: TRBD1
j_gene: TRBJ1-1

CDR3aa: CASSPRGQEYGYTF
CDR3nt: TGTGCCAGCTCACCACGGGGACAGGAATATGGCTACACCTTC
v_gene: TRBV18
abundance: once
d_gene: TRBD1
j_gene: TRBJ1-2

CDR3aa: CASSVGLGNEQFF
CDR3nt: TGTGCCAGCAGCGTGGGACTAGGCAATGAGCAGTTCTTC
v_gene: TRBV9
abundance: many
d_gene: TRBD2
j_gene: TRBJ2-1

CDR3aa: CASSSGGGDGYTF
CDR3nt: TGCGCCAGCAGCTCAGGGGGGGGCGATGGCTACACCTTC
v_gene: TRBV5-1
abundance: NA
d_gene: TRBD1
j_gene: TRBJ1-2

CDR3aa: CACRTGTNEKLFF
CDR3nt: TGTGCTTGCCGGACAGGGACGAATGAAAAACTGTTTTTT
v_gene: TRBV6-6
abundance: NA
d_gene: TRBD1
j_gene: TRBJ1-4

CDR3aa: CSVLGLAGAYEQYF
CDR3nt: TGCAGCGTTTTAGGGCTAGCGGGAGCGTACGAGCAGTACTTC
v_gene: TRBV29-1
abundance: few
d_gene: TRBD2
j_gene: TRBJ2-7

CDR3aa: CASSLLPGSGTGVGNTEAFF
CDR3nt: TGTGCCAGCAGCTTATTGCCAGGTTCCGGGACAGGGGTGGGGAACACTGAAGCTTTCTTT
v_gene: TRBV7-6
abundance: NA
d_gene: TRBD1
j_gene: TRBJ1-1

CDR3aa: CASSLSTVDTGELFF
CDR3nt: TGCGCCAGCAGCTTGTCCACAGTCGACACCGGGGAGCTGTTTTTT
v_gene: TRBV5-1
abundance: NA
d_gene: NA
j_gene: TRBJ2-2

CDR3aa: CASRLGTEAFF
CDR3nt: TGTGCCAGCAGGCTAGGCACTGAAGCTTTCTTT
v_gene: TRBV2
abundance: NA
d_gene: NA
j_gene: TRBJ1-1

CDR3aa: CASSYVGLGEKLFF
CDR3nt: TGTGCCAGCAGTTACGTGGGCCTCGGGGAAAAACTGTTTTTT
v_gene: TRBV6-5
abundance: many
d_gene: NA
j_gene: TRBJ1-4

CDR3aa: CASSLGLVGEQFF
CDR3nt: TGCGCCAGCAGCTTGGGCTTAGTAGGTGAGCAGTTCTTC
v_gene: TRBV5-1
abundance: many
d_gene: NA
j_gene: TRBJ2-1

CDR3aa: CSASKSSGLDPYQETQYF
CDR3nt: TGCAGTGCTTCGAAATCCTCAGGGCTTGACCCCTACCAAGAGACCCAGTACTTC
v_gene: TRBV20-1
abundance: NA
d_gene: NA
j_gene: TRBJ2-5

CDR3aa: CAISEEQGSNQPQHF
CDR3nt: TGTGCCATCAGTGAGGAGCAGGGGAGCAATCAGCCCCAGCATTTT
v_gene: TRBV10-3
abundance: NA
d_gene: NA
j_gene: TRBJ1-5

CDR3aa: CASSRYGGTGELFF
CDR3nt: TGTGCCAGCAGCCGATACGGGGGGACCGGGGAGCTGTTTTTT
v_gene: TRBV11-2
abundance: few
d_gene: TRBD2
j_gene: TRBJ2-2

CDR3aa: CSARELPTRGGGSYNEQFF
CDR3nt: TGCAGTGCTAGAGAATTACCCACCCGAGGAGGGGGCTCCTACAATGAGCAGTTCTTC
v_gene: TRBV20-1
abundance: few
d_gene: NA
j_gene: TRBJ2-1

CDR3aa: CASSLPPGLKTGELFF
CDR3nt: TGTGCCAGCAGCTTACCACCGGGACTCAAGACCGGGGAGCTGTTTTTT
v_gene: TRBV7-2
abundance: NA
d_gene: NA
j_gene: TRBJ2-2

CDR3aa: CASSQYGSSGANVLTF
CDR3nt: TGTGCCAGCAGCCAATACGGTTCCTCTGGGGCCAACGTCCTGACTTTC
v_gene: TRBV3-1
abundance: NA
d_gene: NA
j_gene: TRBJ2-6

CDR3aa: CASSYGGNQPQHF
CDR3nt: TGTGCCAGCAGTTATGGGGGGAATCAGCCCCAGCATTTT
v_gene: TRBV12-3/TRBV12-4
abundance: many
d_gene: NA
j_gene: TRBJ1-5